This paragraph reports one T cell receptor beta chain. Per the germline V gene, CDR1 is SQVTM and CDR2 is ANQGSEA. The CDR3 is 12 amino acids. V lost 6 bases and J lost 0; bases outside the gene matches: 2. This sample was included in a study of blood T cell repertoires in COVID-19. In the source study's methods: Amplification from reference gene primers served as the basis for estimated nucleated cell counts. Here immunoSEQ multiplex PCR was the method, and the copy in TCRdb shows in-frame clones only, minus some. The DNA gave D and trimming, while V, J and clone size come from that table. Found here are over 130,000 clones, 70% to 90% of them singletons; the top ten hold roughly 3.3%.

This chain joins TRBV29-1 and TRBJ2-7; 7 bases are shared with TRBD2. This clonotype was obtained from a man between 70 and 80 years old with acute or convalescent COVID-19. The sample comprised peripheral blood. CDR3 sequence: CSVPSGSYEQYF. The DNA for the CDR3 is TGCAGCGTGCCTAGCGGCTCCTACGAGCAGTACTTC.